A single sample gave rise to the 25 T cell receptor beta chains below, sequenced in a study of blood T cell repertoires in COVID-19. Using immunoSEQ multiplex PCR, the repertoire was profiled, and TCRdb retains in-frame clones only, with some absent. The repertoire holds approximately 300,000 clones, with about 85% as singletons. The material sequenced was peripheral blood. Receptors were obtained from a woman aged 50 to 60 who had recovered from COVID-19.

The genes are TRBV27 and TRBJ1-1; D perhaps matches TRBD1 (5 bases). CDR3 length equals 10 residues. Germline V gene sequence: CDR1 MNHEY, CDR2 SMNVEV (reference sequence). The CDR3 loop reads CATGRTEAFF. The DNA for the CDR3 is TGTGCTACAGGTCGGACTGAAGCTTTCTTT.

This chain connects TRBV6-5 to TRBJ1-3, with D perhaps matching TRBD1 (5 bases). With 7 bases removed from V and 4 bases from J, the gap between germline ends came to 8 bases. This CDR3 is built from 12 residues. CDR1 and CDR2 from the germline V gene are MNHEY and SVGAGI. As DNA, the CDR3 is TGTGCCAGCAAATCAGGGGGAAACACCATATATTTT. This sequence encodes CASKSGGNTIYF.

V is TRBV19 and J is TRBJ2-7; 9 nucleotides line up with TRBD2. CDR1 and CDR2 (germline): LNHDA, SQIVND (reference sequence). V was clipped by 4 bases and J by 5 bases; unmatched bases: 12. This CDR3 has 16 residues. The CDR3 nucleotides read TGTGCCAGTAGTAAAACCGTAGCGGGAGCAACCAACGAGCAGTACTTC. As protein: CASSKTVAGATNEQYF.

The rearrangement uses TRBV7-2 and TRBJ2-7; TRBD1 might be the D (6 bases). This CDR3 region has 14 residues. Germline lookup yields CDR1 SGHTA and CDR2 FQGNSA. V shed 2 bases and J shed 3 bases, with 11 bases lying between them. The CDR3 reads CASSLLGHGYEQYF. In DNA, the CDR3 is TGTGCCAGCAGCTTATTGGGACACGGCTACGAGCAGTACTTC.

This chain links TRBV5-4 with TRBJ1-4; weak D call: TRBD1 (6 bases). The germline V gene encodes CDR1 SGHNT and CDR2 YYREEE (reference sequence). The CDR3 totals 13 residues. The V end was cut by 4 bases, the J end by 4 bases, with 8 bases between. For the CDR3, the DNA is TGTGCCAGCAGCCCGGACAGTAATGAAAAACTGTTTTTT. This encodes CASSPDSNEKLFF. The complete variable domain, with remaining parts taken from reference TRBV5-4 and TRBJ1-4, reads ETGVTQSPTHLIKTRGQQVTLRCSSQSGHNTVSWYQQALGQGPQFIFQYYREEENGRGNFPPRFSGLQFPNYSSELNVNALELDDSALYLCASSPDSNEKLFFGSGTQLSVL.

This chain links TRBV6-2 or TRBV6-3 with TRBJ1-5, with unresolved D. Germline-derived CDR1 and CDR2 are MNHEY and SVGEGT. V dropped 2 bases and J dropped 2 bases, with 10 bases sitting between them. This CDR3 region has 15 residues. CDR3 amino acids: CASSYGQVGNQPQHF. Here the CDR3 DNA reads TGTGCCAGCAGTTACGGGCAGGTGGGCAATCAGCCCCAGCATTTT.

The chain is built from TRBV7-8 and TRBJ1-1; no clear D. Trimming stripped 1 base from V and 1 base from J, with 16 bases between. The CDR3 totals 17 residues. CDR1 and CDR2 (germline): SGHVS, FQNEAQ. The CDR3 loop is CASSLDPQSYQNTEAFF. CDR3 nucleotide sequence: TGTGCCAGCAGCTTAGACCCACAGAGTTACCAGAACACTGAAGCTTTCTTT.

This sequence joins TRBV3-1 (or the pseudogene TRBV3-2) and TRBJ2-1, with 11 bases lining up with TRBD2. The V segment lost 5 bases and the J segment 8 bases; nucleotides outside the gene matches: 8. Germline V gives CDR1 LGHDT, CDR2 YNNKEL (reference sequence). The CDR3 spans 15 residues. CDR3 sequence (DNA): TGTGCCAGCAGCTTTAGCGGGGGGGCGATAGATGAGCAGTTCTTC. This gives the protein CASSFSGGAIDEQFF.

Only one count was recorded for this clone. This rearrangement joins TRBV5-4 to TRBJ1-1; 8 bases match TRBD1. This CDR3 has 15 residues. V shed 5 bases and J 0 bases; nucleotides not matched to a gene: 6. The germline V gene encodes CDR1 SGHNT and CDR2 YYREEE (reference sequence). The CDR3 bases are TGTGCCAGCAGTTTCCCGACAGGGGTGAACACTGAAGCTTTCTTT. As protein: CASSFPTGVNTEAFF.

J is TRBJ2-3 and V is TRBV7-2; D perhaps matches TRBD2 (6 bases). Germline assignment: CDR1 SGHTA and CDR2 FQGNSA. The CDR3 extends over 17 amino acids. Trimming removed 6 bases at V and 2 bases at J, with 21 bases between. CDR3 nucleotides: TGTGCCAGCAGTCCGCTGGGGACGGGGGTATTCACAGATACGCAGTATTTT. Protein product: CASSPLGTGVFTDTQYF.

V and J are TRBV27 and TRBJ1-2; 8 nucleotides match TRBD1. With 2 bases clipped from V and 7 bases from J, the junction kept 12 bases outside the gene matches. Germline V gives CDR1 MNHEY, CDR2 SMNVEV (reference sequence). CDR3 length: 16 amino acids. DNA for the CDR3: TGTGCCAGCAGTTTAAACGACAGGGGCCGACCCTCTGGCTACACCTTC. As protein: CASSLNDRGRPSGYTF.

The genes are TRBV9 and TRBJ2-1; 9 bases map to TRBD2. Germline trimming cut 4 bases from V and 1 base from J; bases unmatched to any gene: 3. This CDR3 is built from 15 residues. Germline lookup yields CDR1 SGDLS and CDR2 YYNGEE. CDR3 sequence (DNA): TGTGCCAGCAGCAGAGCGGGGGGATCCTACAATGAGCAGTTCTTC. Encoded protein: CASSRAGGSYNEQFF.

V and J are TRBV19 and TRBJ2-2; 7 positions match TRBD2. There are 16 residues in the CDR3. CDR1 LNHDA and CDR2 SQIVND come from the germline V gene (reference sequence). V gave up 2 bases and J gave up 5 bases; unmatched junction bases: 8. CDR3 in DNA: TGTGCCAGTAGTATACTAGCGGCGGCTACAACCGGGGAGCTGTTTTTT. Protein sequence: CASSILAAATTGELFF.

The chain couples TRBV29-1 to TRBJ1-5; D gene ambiguous. V was clipped by 7 bases and J by 4 bases, with 20 bases between them. CDR1 and CDR2 from the germline V gene are SQVTM and ANQGSEA. The CDR3 has 15 amino acids. CDR3 loop: CSGRRYPNSNQPQHF. For the CDR3, the DNA is TGCAGCGGGCGCAGGTATCCCAATTCGAATCAGCCCCAGCATTTT.

The J gene is TRBJ2-3, the V gene TRBV6-2 or TRBV6-3; 10 bases are shared with TRBD2. The ends lost 6 bases at V and 0 bases at J; junction bases unmatched: 6. The CDR3 loop spans 16 amino acids. CDR1 is MNHEY and CDR2 is SVGEGT in the germline V gene. CDR3 loop: CASSGLAEISTDTQYF. DNA of the CDR3: TGTGCCAGCAGCGGACTAGCGGAGATTAGCACAGATACGCAGTATTTT.

The CDR3 loop reads CASSLDGLAGVKDTQYF. CDR3 sequence (DNA): TGTGCCAGCAGCTTAGATGGGCTAGCGGGGGTGAAAGATACGCAGTATTTT. This chain joins TRBV7-4 and TRBJ2-3; 10 bases fit TRBD2. The CDR3 runs 17 residues. V was pared by 1 base and J by 5 bases, with 9 bases of the junction left unmatched. Germline V gene lookup returns CDR1 SGHVT and CDR2 SQSDAQ.

This clone was observed a handful of times. V gene TRBV5-8 combines with J gene TRBJ1-4; D remains ambiguous. The germline CDR1 and CDR2 sequences are SGHTS and YDEGEE. V was cut by 0 bases and J by 8 bases, with 14 bases left in between. This CDR3 spans 15 amino acids. The chain's CDR3 is CASSLGSLGEEKLFF. The DNA of the CDR3 is TGTGCCAGCAGCTTGGGAAGCCTCGGTGAAGAAAAACTGTTTTTT.

Concerning this clone itself: Compared with germline, one end of the junction differs, possibly owing to a read error. This chain links TRBV28 with TRBJ1-1; D perhaps matches TRBD1 (6 bases). This CDR3 has 15 amino acids. Germline CDR1 MDHEN, CDR2 SYDVKM. CDR3 DNA: TGTGCCAGCAGTCCCCTAGGGGGGGTGAACCCTGAAGCTTTCTTT. It encodes CASSPLGGVNPEAFF.

This chain uses TRBV5-1 with TRBJ1-1; the D gene is possibly TRBD1 (5 bases). With 4 bases removed from V and 1 base from J, the gap between germline ends came to 17 bases. CDR1 is SGHRS, CDR2 YFSETQ, per germline. There are 16 residues in the CDR3. The CDR3 reads CASSHMAGAANTEAFF. CDR3 bases: TGCGCCAGCAGCCACATGGCTGGGGCGGCGAACACTGAAGCTTTCTTT.

V and J are TRBV6-2 or TRBV6-3 and TRBJ1-2, with D uncertain. Between the trimmed V and J ends, which lost 2 bases and 5 bases, there was a span of 12 bases. Per the germline V gene, CDR1 is MNHEY and CDR2 is SVGEGT. This CDR3 is 14 amino acids long. The CDR3 here is CASSYTRGPYGYTF. The CDR3 nucleotides read TGTGCCAGCAGTTACACCAGAGGGCCGTATGGCTACACCTTC.

V usage is TRBV7-9 and J usage is TRBJ1-2, with a weak D call TRBD1 (6 bases). V gave up 4 bases and J gave up 2 bases, with 14 bases separating them. In germline, CDR1 is SEHNR, CDR2 FQNEAQ (reference sequence). The CDR3 extends over 15 amino acids. The CDR3 coding sequence is TGTGCCAGCAGCTCGCCAGGGGACCACAACTATGGCTACACCTTC. This encodes CASSSPGDHNYGYTF.

The V gene is TRBV3-1 (or the pseudogene TRBV3-2), the J gene TRBJ1-6; 8 bases match TRBD1. Per germline, CDR1 LGHDT and CDR2 YNNKEL (reference sequence). The CDR3 has 15 residues. V was clipped by 4 bases and J by 6 bases; unmatched bases: 5. In DNA, the CDR3 is TGTGCCAGCAGCCCCCCAGGGGGCGTTAATTCACCCCTCCACTTT. This encodes CASSPPGGVNSPLHF.

This clone was seen only once. The chain joins TRBV7-3 to TRBJ2-2; 10 bases map to TRBD2. The CDR3 runs 15 residues. Germline values: CDR1 SGHTA, CDR2 FQGTGA. V trimming: 6 bases; J trimming: 4 bases; junction bases outside the gene matches: 5. The CDR3 loop reads CASSRLAGFTGELFF. The DNA for the CDR3 is TGTGCCAGCAGTCGACTAGCGGGTTTCACCGGGGAGCTGTTTTTT.

The V gene is TRBV6-2 or TRBV6-3, the J gene TRBJ1-2; maybe TRBD1 (5 bases). V was cut by 6 bases and J by 5 bases, with 16 bases left in between. This CDR3 is built from 14 residues. Germline CDR1 and CDR2: MNHEY and SVGEGT. The CDR3 coding sequence is TGTGCCAGCAGCTGGGGCCCGGGTGGTTATGGCTACACCTTC. As protein: CASSWGPGGYGYTF.

The chain links TRBV7-2 to TRBJ1-3; D is undetermined. CDR1 SGHTA and CDR2 FQGNSA come from the germline V gene. The CDR3 loop spans 16 amino acids. V lost 1 base and J lost 4, with 14 bases in between. The CDR3, as DNA: TGTGCCAGCAGCTTAGGTTATCGGTTTTCGGGAAACACCATATATTTT. It is translated as CASSLGYRFSGNTIYF.